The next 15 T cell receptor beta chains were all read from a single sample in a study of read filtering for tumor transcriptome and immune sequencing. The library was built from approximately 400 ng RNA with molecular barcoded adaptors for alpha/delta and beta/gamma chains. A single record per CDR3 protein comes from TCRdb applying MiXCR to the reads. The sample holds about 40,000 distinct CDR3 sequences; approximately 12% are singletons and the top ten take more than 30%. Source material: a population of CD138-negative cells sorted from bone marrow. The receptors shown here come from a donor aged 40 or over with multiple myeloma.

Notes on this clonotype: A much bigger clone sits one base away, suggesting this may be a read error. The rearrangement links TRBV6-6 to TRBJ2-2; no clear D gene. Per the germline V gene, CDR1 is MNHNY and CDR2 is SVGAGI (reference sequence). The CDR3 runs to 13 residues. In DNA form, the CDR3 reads TGTGTCAGCAGTTACGTGGGGACCGGGGAGCTGTTTTTT. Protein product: CVSSYVGTGELFF.

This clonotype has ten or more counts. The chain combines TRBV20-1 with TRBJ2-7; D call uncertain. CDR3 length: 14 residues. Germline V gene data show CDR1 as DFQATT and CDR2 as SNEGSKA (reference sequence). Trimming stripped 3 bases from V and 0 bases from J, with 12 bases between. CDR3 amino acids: CSASKDASSYEQYF. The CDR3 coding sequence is TGCAGTGCTAGCAAGGACGCCAGCTCCTACGAGCAGTACTTC.

In nucleotides, the CDR3 is TGTGCCAGCAGCCGGGACCTCGATCAGCCCCAGCATTTT. Translated: CASSRDLDQPQHF. The chain couples TRBV7-2 to TRBJ1-5, with D perhaps TRBD1 (5 bases). Trimming removed 5 bases at V and 5 bases at J, with 10 bases between. This CDR3 comprises 13 residues. CDR1 SGHTA and CDR2 FQGNSA come from the germline V gene.

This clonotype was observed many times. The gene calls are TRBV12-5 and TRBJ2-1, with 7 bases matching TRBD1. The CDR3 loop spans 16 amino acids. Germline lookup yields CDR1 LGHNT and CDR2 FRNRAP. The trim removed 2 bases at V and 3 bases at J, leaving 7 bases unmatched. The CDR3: CASGLYEGALYNEQFF. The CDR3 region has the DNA TGTGCTAGTGGTTTGTATGAGGGGGCCCTCTACAATGAGCAGTTCTTC.

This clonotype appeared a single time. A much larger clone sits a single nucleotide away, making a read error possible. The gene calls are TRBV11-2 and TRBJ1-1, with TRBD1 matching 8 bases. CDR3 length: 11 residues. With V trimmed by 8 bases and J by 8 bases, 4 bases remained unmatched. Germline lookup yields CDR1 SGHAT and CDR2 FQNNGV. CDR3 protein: CASGRDREAFF. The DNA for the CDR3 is TGTGCCAGCGGCAGGGACAGGGAAGCTTTCTTT.

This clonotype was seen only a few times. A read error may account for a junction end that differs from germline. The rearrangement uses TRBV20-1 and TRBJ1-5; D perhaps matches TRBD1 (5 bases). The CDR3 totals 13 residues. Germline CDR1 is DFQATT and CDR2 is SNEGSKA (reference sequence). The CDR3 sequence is CSATQGSNEPLHF. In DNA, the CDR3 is TGCAGTGCGACCCAGGGAAGCAATGAGCCCCTGCATTTT.

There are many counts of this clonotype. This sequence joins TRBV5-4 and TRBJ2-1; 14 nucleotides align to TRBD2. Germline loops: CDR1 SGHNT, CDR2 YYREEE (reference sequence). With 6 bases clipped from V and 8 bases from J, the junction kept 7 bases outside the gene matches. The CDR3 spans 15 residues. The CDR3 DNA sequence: TGTGCCAGCACCAGACTAGCGGGGGGGCATGATGAGCAGTTCTTC. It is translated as CASTRLAGGHDEQFF.

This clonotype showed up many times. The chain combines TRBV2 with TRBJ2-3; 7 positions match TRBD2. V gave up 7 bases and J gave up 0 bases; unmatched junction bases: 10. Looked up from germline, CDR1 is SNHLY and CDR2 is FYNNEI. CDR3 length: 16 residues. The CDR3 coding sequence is TGTGCCAGCACTCGAAACCCGCGGGGGAGCACAGATACGCAGTATTTT. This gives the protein CASTRNPRGSTDTQYF.

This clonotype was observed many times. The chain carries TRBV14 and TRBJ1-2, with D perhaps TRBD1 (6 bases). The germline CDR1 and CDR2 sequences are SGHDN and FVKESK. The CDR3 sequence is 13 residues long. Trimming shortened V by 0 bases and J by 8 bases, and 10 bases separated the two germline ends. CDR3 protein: CASSQDWQGGYTF. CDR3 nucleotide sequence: TGTGCCAGCAGCCAAGATTGGCAGGGGGGCTACACCTTC.

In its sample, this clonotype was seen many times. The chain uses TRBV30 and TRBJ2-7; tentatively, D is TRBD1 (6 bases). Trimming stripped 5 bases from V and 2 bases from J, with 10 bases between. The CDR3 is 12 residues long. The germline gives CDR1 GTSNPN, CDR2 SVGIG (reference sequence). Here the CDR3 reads CAWGQSPYEQYF. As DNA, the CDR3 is TGTGCCTGGGGACAGTCTCCCTACGAGCAGTACTTC.

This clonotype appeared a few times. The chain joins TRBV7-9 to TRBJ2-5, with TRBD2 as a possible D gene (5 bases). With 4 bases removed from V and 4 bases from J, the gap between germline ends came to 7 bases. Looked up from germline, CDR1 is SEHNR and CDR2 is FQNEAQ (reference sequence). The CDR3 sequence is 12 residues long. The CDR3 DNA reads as TGTGCCAGCAGCTCCGGAGGAGAGACCCAGTACTTC. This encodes CASSSGGETQYF.

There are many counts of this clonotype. The CDR3 is CASSQPGASGNTIYF. For the CDR3, the DNA is TGCGCCAGCAGCCAACCTGGAGCCTCTGGAAACACCATATATTTT. J is TRBJ1-3 and V is TRBV4-1; D uncertain. Per germline, CDR1 MGHRA and CDR2 YSYEKL. The CDR3 spans 15 residues. Trimming stripped 2 bases from V and 0 bases from J, with 8 bases between.

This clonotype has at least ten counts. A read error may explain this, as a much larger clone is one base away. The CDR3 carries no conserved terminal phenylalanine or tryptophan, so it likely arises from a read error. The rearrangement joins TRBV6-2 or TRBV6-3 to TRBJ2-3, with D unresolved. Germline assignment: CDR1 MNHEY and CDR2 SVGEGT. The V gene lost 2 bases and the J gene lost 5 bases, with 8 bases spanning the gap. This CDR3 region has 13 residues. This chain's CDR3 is CASSYRSGDTQYI. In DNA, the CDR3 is TGTGCCAGCAGTTACAGAAGTGGAGATACGCAGTATATT.

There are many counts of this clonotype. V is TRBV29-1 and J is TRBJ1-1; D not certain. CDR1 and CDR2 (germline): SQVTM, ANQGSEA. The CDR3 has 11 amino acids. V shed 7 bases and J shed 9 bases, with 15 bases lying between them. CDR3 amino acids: CSGRRFNQAFF. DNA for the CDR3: TGCAGCGGAAGACGATTCAATCAAGCTTTCTTT.

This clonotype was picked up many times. CDR3 in amino acids: CASSTPTGGSSYNEQFF. In nucleotides, the CDR3 is TGTGCCAGCAGCACCCCCACCGGGGGAAGCTCCTACAATGAGCAGTTCTTC. V and J are TRBV7-2 and TRBJ2-1; D is possibly TRBD2 (6 bases). The CDR3 sequence is 17 residues long. Trimming cost V 5 bases and J 0 bases, with 17 bases left between them. Germline CDR1 and CDR2: SGHTA and FQGNSA.